Following are 3 T cell receptor beta chains from one sample sequenced in a study of T cell changes during pregnancy in multiple sclerosis. The method was immunoSEQ multiplex PCR; TCRdb's version includes in-frame clones alone and lacks a portion of them. Here the sample spans roughly 100,000 clones, roughly 91% being singletons. Sequencing used peripheral blood, obtained after pregnancy. The source of these receptors is a female donor in good health, enrolled as a control in a pregnancy study.

V gene TRBV7-9 combines with J gene TRBJ2-5; tentative D call: TRBD1 (7 bases). V was trimmed by 5 bases and J by 3 bases, leaving 13 bases between them. This CDR3 is built from 14 residues. The germline CDR1 and CDR2 sequences are SEHNR and FQNEAQ (reference sequence). The CDR3 nucleotides are TGTGCCAGCAGCCCAGGGGGACTGGAAGAGACCCAGTACTTC. Translation: CASSPGGLEETQYF.

The chain combines TRBV7-2 with TRBJ2-1; 7 bases fit TRBD2. The ends lost 4 bases at V and 4 bases at J; junction bases unmatched: 10. Germline lookup yields CDR1 SGHTA and CDR2 FQGNSA. The CDR3 length is 16 residues. The CDR3 here is CASSSLTSRTYNEQFF. The CDR3 DNA reads TGTGCCAGCAGCTCCTTGACTAGCAGGACGTACAATGAGCAGTTCTTC.

The J gene is TRBJ2-2, the V gene TRBV2; TRBD1 might be the D (6 bases). This CDR3 is 14 amino acids long. Per the germline V gene, CDR1 is SNHLY and CDR2 is FYNNEI. V was clipped by 6 bases and J by 3 bases, with 11 bases between them. The CDR3 DNA is TGTGCCAGCAGCGGGACACGATACACCGGGGAGCTGTTTTTT. It translates to CASSGTRYTGELFF. Combining the CDR3 with reference TRBV2 and TRBJ2-2 gives the whole variable domain EPEVTQTPSHQVTQMGQEVILRCVPISNHLYFYWYRQILGQKVEFLVSFYNNEISEKSEIFDDQFSVERPDGSNFTLKIRSTKLEDSAMYFCASSGTRYTGELFFGEGSRLTVL.